This TCR beta chain is drawn from a study of radiotherapy plus CTLA-4 blockade in lung cancer. Findings and caveats of the study: Blood saw expansion of tumor-derived TCR clones after radiotherapy plus ipilimumab. The best prediction of response reportedly came from early blood T cell clone dynamics, with interferon-beta.

Focal radiation plus CTLA-4 blockade with ipilimumab was given to patients with chemo-refractory metastatic non-small-cell lung cancer. The repertoire was sequenced with immunoSEQ multiplex PCR; TCRdb's copy has only in-frame clones and lacks some. The sample shows some 32,000 clones, roughly four fifths of them seen only once. Per the germline V gene, CDR1 is SGHDN and CDR2 is FVKESK. CDR3 length: 12 amino acids. Trimming pared 3 bases from V and 3 bases from J, leaving 4 bases between. With respect to this clone: Its matching antigen is unknown.

The receptor was derived from a human donor with non-small cell lung cancer that progressed on radiotherapy plus ipilimumab. The material sequenced was peripheral blood, taken from a patient treated with radiotherapy plus ipilimumab. The chain is built from TRBV14 and TRBJ2-3; D not certain. As DNA, the CDR3 is TGTGCCAGCAGCCAGCTAACAGATACGCAGTATTTT. Translated: CASSQLTDTQYF.